These 18 T cell receptor beta chains came from one sample sequenced in a study of blood T cell repertoires in COVID-19. Produced via immunoSEQ multiplex PCR; TCRdb's table is partial and in-frame only. The data hold 40,000 to 60,000 clones, with about nine tenths observed a single time. Source material: peripheral blood. The receptors come from an elderly woman with COVID-19, enrolled during active disease.

V is TRBV5-4 and J is TRBJ1-1, with 7 bases that match TRBD1. Germline values: CDR1 SGHNT, CDR2 YYREEE (reference sequence). J gave up 9 bases and V 4 bases, and 15 bases lay outside the gene matches. The CDR3 is made up of 15 amino acids. In DNA form, the CDR3 reads TGTGCCAGCAGCGCCGCTGGGGGCAGGGGGGTGAAAGCTTTCTTT. It yields the protein CASSAAGGRGVKAFF.

The J gene is TRBJ2-7, the V gene TRBV13, with 7 nucleotides matching TRBD1. The J segment lost 3 bases and the V segment lost 4 bases, leaving 9 bases of the junction unmatched. The CDR3 extends over 15 amino acids. Germline V gives CDR1 PRHDT, CDR2 FYEKMQ (reference sequence). In DNA form, the CDR3 reads TGTGCCAGCAGCTCAAGACAGGGTAATAACTACGAGCAGTACTTC. Amino acid sequence: CASSSRQGNNYEQYF.

The table lists this clone with a count of one. The V and J genes are TRBV9 and TRBJ1-2; 9 bases match TRBD1. CDR1 and CDR2 from the germline V gene are SGDLS and YYNGEE. The CDR3 totals 12 residues. V was clipped by 3 bases and J by 8 bases; unmatched bases: 2. The CDR3 protein is CASSADRGGYTF. The CDR3 DNA sequence: TGTGCCAGCAGCGCCGACAGGGGGGGCTACACCTTC.

This clone was observed a few times. The V and J genes are TRBV11-3 and TRBJ1-1; D is perhaps TRBD1 (6 bases). The CDR3 spans 16 residues. The germline CDR1 and CDR2 sequences are SGHNT and YENEEA. V was trimmed by 1 base and J by 4 bases, leaving 16 bases between them. CDR3 in DNA: TGTGCCAGCAGCTTAGGGGGGACACGGGGCAGCACTGAAGCTTTCTTT. Translation gives CASSLGGTRGSTEAFF.

This rearrangement joins TRBV4-1 to TRBJ1-2; 11 bases are a match to TRBD1. The V gene end was trimmed by 3 bases and the J gene end by 5 bases; junction bases not matched to a gene: 8. The CDR3 consists of 16 residues. Germline CDR1 is MGHRA and CDR2 is YSYEKL. The CDR3 spells CASSQPRTGGAYGYTF. Here the CDR3 DNA reads TGCGCCAGCAGCCAGCCCCGGACAGGGGGCGCTTATGGCTACACCTTC.

The chain links TRBV3-1 (or the pseudogene TRBV3-2) to TRBJ1-2; D is possibly TRBD1 (6 bases). Germline CDR1 and CDR2: LGHDT and YNNKEL (reference sequence). Trimming cost V 1 base and J 8 bases, with 11 bases left between them. The CDR3 is made up of 13 amino acids. The CDR3 reads CASSQVGALGYTF. Here the CDR3 DNA reads TGTGCCAGCAGCCAAGTGGGGGCGCTGGGCTACACCTTC.

Notes on this clone: Relative to the germline gene, one junction end is altered; a read error may explain this. The chain employs TRBV6-1 and TRBJ2-7, with TRBD1 matching over 9 bases. Germline assignment: CDR1 MNHNS and CDR2 SASEGT. There are 15 residues in the CDR3. In DNA, the CDR3 is TGTGCCAGCAGGGAAGGTGGGACAGGGCCTTGGGAGCAGTACTTC. This codes for CASREGGTGPWEQYF.

V gene TRBV18 combines with J gene TRBJ2-5, with a tentative D call TRBD2 (6 bases). The length of the CDR3 is 13 residues. Germline V lookup: CDR1 KGHSH, CDR2 LQKENI. V was clipped by 9 bases and J by 2 bases, with 13 bases between them. CDR3 amino acids: CASGAGGQETQYF. The CDR3 nucleotides are TGTGCCAGTGGAGCAGGAGGGCAAGAGACCCAGTACTTC.

J is TRBJ2-7 and V is TRBV7-6; 11 nucleotides line up with TRBD2. Germline lookup yields CDR1 SGHVS and CDR2 FNYEAQ. This CDR3 has 19 residues. With 5 bases clipped from V and 7 bases from J, the junction kept 22 bases outside the gene matches. The CDR3 DNA reads TGTGCCAGCAGCCTGACACTAAATCCTAGCGGGAGGACTCTTTGGGAGCAGTACTTC. Translating it yields CASSLTLNPSGRTLWEQYF.

V usage is TRBV7-8 and J usage is TRBJ1-3, with D unresolved. Germline V CDR1 and CDR2: SGHVS, FQNEAQ. The CDR3 loop spans 14 amino acids. V lost 1 base and J 0 bases, leaving 4 bases between the germline ends. The CDR3 DNA is TGTGCCAGCAGCTTAGAGAGCTCTGGAAACACCATATATTTT. Protein: CASSLESSGNTIYF.

This chain links TRBV7-2 with TRBJ2-6; D not certain. Trimming stripped 1 base from V and 1 base from J, with 8 bases between. The germline V gene has CDR1 SGHTA and CDR2 FQGNSA. The CDR3 runs to 16 residues. The CDR3 DNA reads as TGTGCCAGCAGCTTAGGACACCGTTCTGGGGCCAACGTCCTGACTTTC. The encoded protein is CASSLGHRSGANVLTF.

This CDR3 is CASSSGLAGALEQFF. DNA for the CDR3: TGCGCCAGCAGCTCGGGACTAGCGGGAGCACTTGAGCAGTTCTTC. The V and J genes are TRBV5-1 and TRBJ2-1, with 14 positions matching TRBD2. Germline V gene data show CDR1 as SGHRS and CDR2 as YFSETQ. The CDR3 extends over 15 amino acids. V gave up 3 bases and J gave up 9 bases; unmatched junction bases: 5.

This clone occurred once. V and J are TRBV6-1 and TRBJ1-4, with D perhaps TRBD1 (6 bases). Germline CDR1 is MNHNS and CDR2 is SASEGT. With 3 bases removed from V and 8 bases from J, the gap between germline ends came to 10 bases. This CDR3 has 13 residues. The CDR3 here is CASSEGAREKLFF. The CDR3 nucleotides read TGTGCCAGCAGTGAGGGGGCTAGGGAAAAACTGTTTTTT.

This clone was found a few times. The chain joins TRBV30 to TRBJ1-5, with 10 nucleotides matching TRBD1. V shed 4 bases, J shed 3 bases, and the junction held 3 bases outside the gene matches. Germline CDR1 GTSNPN, CDR2 SVGIG (reference sequence). The CDR3 spans 14 residues. This chain's CDR3 is CAWNRQGANQPQHF. CDR3 bases: TGTGCCTGGAACAGACAGGGGGCCAATCAGCCCCAGCATTTT.

The genes are TRBV7-8 and TRBJ1-5; 7 nucleotides line up with TRBD1. The CDR3 runs to 16 residues. V shed 0 bases and J 5 bases; nucleotides not matched to a gene: 7. CDR1 and CDR2 from the germline V gene are SGHVS and FQNEAQ. CDR3 nucleotide sequence: TGTGCCAGCAGCTTAGCCGGGGACAGACGTTATCAGCCCCAGCATTTT. Amino acids: CASSLAGDRRYQPQHF.

The rearrangement uses TRBV3-1 (or the pseudogene TRBV3-2) and TRBJ2-3; 11 positions agree with TRBD2. Germline V gene sequence: CDR1 LGHDT, CDR2 YNNKEL (reference sequence). J lost 0 bases, V lost 4 bases, and 3 bases had no gene match. The CDR3 contains 16 residues. The CDR3 here is CASSPGLAVSTDTQYF. CDR3 coding DNA: TGTGCCAGCAGCCCGGGACTAGCGGTTAGCACAGATACGCAGTATTTT.

The sample holds a few counts of this clone. This chain links TRBV2 with TRBJ1-1, with a possible D match to TRBD1 (5 bases). Germline V CDR1 and CDR2: SNHLY, FYNNEI. The CDR3 covers 13 residues. V shed 6 bases and J shed 5 bases, with 13 bases lying between them. CDR3 nucleotide sequence: TGTGCCAGCAGGAGGGAGGGACGGACTGAAGCTTTCTTT. Its translation: CASRREGRTEAFF. Combining the CDR3 with reference TRBV2 and TRBJ1-1 gives the whole variable domain EPEVTQTPSHQVTQMGQEVILRCVPISNHLYFYWYRQILGQKVEFLVSFYNNEISEKSEIFDDQFSVERPDGSNFTLKIRSTKLEDSAMYFCASRREGRTEAFFGQGTRLTVV.

The chain recombines TRBV7-2 with TRBJ1-5; D perhaps matches TRBD1 (6 bases). V lost 5 bases, J lost 7 bases, and 15 bases lay in between. Germline-derived CDR1 and CDR2 are SGHTA and FQGNSA. The CDR3 loop spans 14 amino acids. The CDR3 region has the DNA TGTGCCAGCAGCGCCTACAGGGATGGACAGCCCCAGCATTTT. Encoded protein: CASSAYRDGQPQHF.